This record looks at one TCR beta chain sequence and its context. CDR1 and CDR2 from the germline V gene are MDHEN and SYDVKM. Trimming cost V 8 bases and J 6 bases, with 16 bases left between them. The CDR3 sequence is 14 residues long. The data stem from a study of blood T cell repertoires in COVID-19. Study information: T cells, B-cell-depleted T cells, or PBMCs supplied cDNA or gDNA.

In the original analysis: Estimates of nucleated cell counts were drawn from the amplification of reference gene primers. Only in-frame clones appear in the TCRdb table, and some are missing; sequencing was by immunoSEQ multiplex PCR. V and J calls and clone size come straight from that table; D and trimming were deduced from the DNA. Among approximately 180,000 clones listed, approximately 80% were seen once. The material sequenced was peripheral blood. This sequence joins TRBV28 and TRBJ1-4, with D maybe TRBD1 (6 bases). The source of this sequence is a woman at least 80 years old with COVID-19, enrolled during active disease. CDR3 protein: CASGRGGGDEKLFF. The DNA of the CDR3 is TGTGCCAGCGGCCGAGGGGGTGGCGATGAAAAACTGTTTTTT.